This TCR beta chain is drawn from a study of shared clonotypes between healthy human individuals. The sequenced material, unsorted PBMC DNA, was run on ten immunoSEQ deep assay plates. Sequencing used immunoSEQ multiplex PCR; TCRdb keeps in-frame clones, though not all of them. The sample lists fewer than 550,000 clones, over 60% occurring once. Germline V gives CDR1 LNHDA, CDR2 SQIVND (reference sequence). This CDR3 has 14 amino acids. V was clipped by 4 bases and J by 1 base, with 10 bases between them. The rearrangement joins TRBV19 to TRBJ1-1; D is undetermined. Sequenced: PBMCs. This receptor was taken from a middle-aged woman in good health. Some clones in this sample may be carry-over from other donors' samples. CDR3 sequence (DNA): TGTGCCAGTAGTAGAAGGCCACGGAACACTGAAGCTTTCTTT. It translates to CASSRRPRNTEAFF. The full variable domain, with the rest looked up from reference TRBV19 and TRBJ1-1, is DGGITQSPKYLFRKEGQNVTLSCEQNLNHDAMYWYRQDPGQGLRLIYYSQIVNDFQKGDIAEGYSVSREKKESFPLTVTSAQKNPTAFYLCASSRRPRNTEAFFGQGTRLTVV.